These 32 T cell receptor beta chains originate from one sample sequenced in a study of early T cells in non-severe SARS-CoV-2 infection. Using its own MiXCR run on the 5' RACE reads, TCRdb lists one record per CDR3 protein. The data hold 80,000 or so distinct CDR3 sequences, with roughly 13% observed a single time. The sequenced sample consisted of whole blood. These receptors were taken from an adult who was a healthcare worker with PCR-confirmed SARS-CoV-2 infection or an uninfected control (not recorded which).

This clonotype was counted ten times or more. The chain is built from TRBV7-3 and TRBJ2-2, with D maybe TRBD2 (6 bases). V gave up 5 bases and J gave up 7 bases, with 17 bases separating them. The CDR3 is made up of 15 amino acids. Germline-derived CDR1 and CDR2 are SGHTA and FQGTGA. The CDR3 sequence: CASSTSTSLGGELFF. The CDR3 region has the DNA TGTGCCAGCAGCACCTCGACTAGTCTGGGCGGGGAGCTGTTTTTT.

The V and J genes are TRBV6-1 and TRBJ2-1, with D unclear. Germline values: CDR1 MNHNS, CDR2 SASEGT. Trimming stripped 3 bases from V and 3 bases from J, with 12 bases between. The CDR3 loop spans 15 amino acids. In DNA form, the CDR3 reads TGTGCCAGCAGTGACTGGGGTGACCTCTACAATGAGCAGTTCTTC. It encodes CASSDWGDLYNEQFF.

V is TRBV7-2 and J is TRBJ2-7; 11 positions match TRBD2. Germline V gene sequence: CDR1 SGHTA, CDR2 FQGNSA. The CDR3 covers 15 residues. V dropped 4 bases and J dropped 5; count of bases not matched to a gene: 7. For the CDR3, the DNA is TGTGCCAGCAGCTCCTCACTAGCGGGGGCTAACGAGCAGTACTTC. It yields the protein CASSSSLAGANEQYF.

This clonotype was found a few times. The chain has TRBV12-5 and TRBJ1-1, with D unclear. The CDR3 has 13 amino acids. V shed 4 bases and J shed 3 bases, with 9 bases lying between them. The germline gives CDR1 LGHNT, CDR2 FRNRAP. CDR3 DNA: TGTGCTAGTGGTTCCCCAGGATACACTGAAGCTTTCTTT. Amino acids: CASGSPGYTEAFF.

This clonotype was seen many times. The chain uses TRBV19 and TRBJ1-2; D is unresolved. Between the trimmed V and J ends, which lost 8 bases and 2 bases, there was a span of 18 bases. The CDR3 is made up of 15 amino acids. The germline CDR1 and CDR2 sequences are LNHDA and SQIVND (reference sequence). CDR3: CASRTVSTQNYGYTF. CDR3 nucleotides: TGTGCCAGTCGAACAGTCTCGACGCAGAACTATGGCTACACCTTC.

This clonotype occurred a few times. The V gene is TRBV11-1, the J gene TRBJ2-7; maybe TRBD1 (6 bases). Trimming pared 4 bases from V and 4 bases from J, leaving 11 bases between. The CDR3 extends over 13 amino acids. Germline assignment: CDR1 SGHAT and CDR2 FQDESV (reference sequence). The CDR3 sequence: CASSWGHLYEQYF. The CDR3 region has the DNA TGTGCCAGCAGCTGGGGACACCTGTACGAGCAGTACTTC.

This clonotype was counted only a few times. This chain uses TRBV29-1 with TRBJ2-4; D gene ambiguous. With 2 bases removed from V and 10 bases from J, the gap between germline ends came to 9 bases. CDR1 is SQVTM, CDR2 ANQGSEA, per germline. The CDR3 is 11 residues long. DNA for the CDR3: TGCAGCGTTGAATCTGGTGGGATTCAGTACTTC. Translated, it gives CSVESGGIQYF.

The rearrangement links TRBV20-1 to TRBJ2-7; D ambiguous. Trimming cost V 6 bases and J 2 bases, with 14 bases left between them. Per the germline V gene, CDR1 is DFQATT and CDR2 is SNEGSKA (reference sequence). The CDR3 runs 13 residues. The CDR3: CSAHSVRTYEQYF. The DNA of the CDR3 is TGCAGTGCACATTCGGTCAGGACCTACGAGCAGTACTTC.

The V call is TRBV3-1, the J call TRBJ2-7; 9 nucleotides agree with TRBD1. The CDR3 extends over 16 amino acids. Looked up from germline, CDR1 is LGHDT and CDR2 is YNNKEL (reference sequence). The junction had 6 bases not matched to a gene; V was cut back by 3 bases and J by 0 bases. The CDR3, as DNA: TGTGCCAGCAGCCACTACAGGGGGCGAAGCTCCTACGAGCAGTACTTC. Protein: CASSHYRGRSSYEQYF.

This clonotype was seen ten or more times. V gene TRBV20-1 combines with J gene TRBJ2-1; D is undetermined. CDR1 is DFQATT, CDR2 SNEGSKA, per germline (reference sequence). V lost 5 bases to trimming and J lost 6 bases, with 11 bases between them. This CDR3 region has 12 residues. CDR3 DNA sequence: TGCAGTGCTGGCCCTGGACGCAATGAGCAGTTCTTC. This translates into CSAGPGRNEQFF.

In its sample, this clonotype was seen many times. The chain employs TRBV19 and TRBJ2-1; 9 nucleotides align to TRBD1. V lost 8 bases and J lost 0; bases outside the gene matches: 8. Germline CDR1 and CDR2: LNHDA and SQIVND (reference sequence). The CDR3 is 16 residues long. The DNA for the CDR3 is TGTGCCAGTGGACAGGGGTTTACTCTCTCCTACAATGAGCAGTTCTTC. The encoded protein is CASGQGFTLSYNEQFF.

The rearrangement joins TRBV7-9 to TRBJ2-7; possibly TRBD1 for D (6 bases). Deletions cut 5 bases from V and 4 bases from J, with 15 bases between. Germline CDR1 and CDR2: SEHNR and FQNEAQ (reference sequence). CDR3 length equals 14 residues. In DNA form, the CDR3 reads TGTGCCAGCAGCCCGACAGGAACTCCTTACGAGCAGTACTTC. It specifies CASSPTGTPYEQYF.

The chain uses TRBV29-1 and TRBJ1-1, with TRBD1 matching 10 bases. The CDR3 runs 11 residues. CDR1 and CDR2 (germline): SQVTM, ANQGSEA. V lost 8 bases, J lost 7 bases, and 4 bases stayed unmatched. CDR3 in DNA: TGCAGCACCCGGACAGGGGGTGAAGCTTTCTTT. The encoded protein is CSTRTGGEAFF.

The gene calls are TRBV7-3 and TRBJ2-3, with D tentatively TRBD1 (6 bases). The germline V and J ends were trimmed by 5 bases and 6 bases, with 12 bases remaining between them. This CDR3 comprises 13 residues. Germline assignment: CDR1 SGHTA and CDR2 FQGTGA. CDR3 amino acids: CASSLYQGDTQYF. The CDR3 coding sequence is TGTGCCAGCAGCCTCTACCAGGGGGATACGCAGTATTTT.

This clonotype was seen at least ten times. The chain joins TRBV6-5 to TRBJ1-2; no firm D call. Germline V gene lookup returns CDR1 MNHEY and CDR2 SVGAGI. Deletions cut 6 bases from V and 6 bases from J, with 20 bases between. The CDR3 extends over 15 amino acids. The CDR3 here is CASSPWRDHRDGYTF. The DNA of the CDR3 is TGTGCCAGCAGCCCCTGGAGGGATCATCGGGATGGCTACACCTTC.

This clonotype was seen many times. The CDR3 region has the DNA TGTGCCTGGTCCAGGGCGAAAAACAATGAGCAGTTCTTC. Its protein product is CAWSRAKNNEQFF. This chain uses TRBV28 with TRBJ2-1, with a tentative D call TRBD1 (5 bases). The germline CDR1 and CDR2 sequences are MDHEN and SYDVKM. With 11 bases removed from V and 5 bases from J, the gap between germline ends came to 16 bases. This CDR3 contains 13 residues.

The chain employs TRBV4-1 and TRBJ2-1; D unclear. The CDR3 runs 14 residues. Looked up from germline, CDR1 is MGHRA and CDR2 is YSYEKL. V dropped 0 bases and J dropped 6 bases, with 9 bases sitting between them. The CDR3 loop is CASSQETSTNEQFF. In DNA, the CDR3 is TGCGCCAGCAGCCAAGAGACCAGCACCAATGAGCAGTTCTTC.

This clonotype was seen a handful of times. The rearrangement uses TRBV27 and TRBJ2-1; weak D call: TRBD1 (6 bases). The V end was cut by 1 base, the J end by 2 bases, with 12 bases between. Germline loops: CDR1 MNHEY, CDR2 SMNVEV (reference sequence). The CDR3 is made up of 16 amino acids. The CDR3 DNA sequence: TGTGCCAGCAGTTTATTAGCAGGGGCGGCCTACAATGAGCAGTTCTTC. It yields the protein CASSLLAGAAYNEQFF.

A few counts support this clonotype. The J gene is TRBJ2-1, the V gene TRBV29-1, with D maybe TRBD1 (5 bases). The CDR3 is made up of 14 amino acids. CDR1 and CDR2 from the germline V gene are SQVTM and ANQGSEA. V gave up 5 bases and J gave up 0 bases, with 11 bases separating them. Here the CDR3 DNA reads TGCAGCGTTAGAGACAGAGGCTCCTACAATGAGCAGTTCTTC. This gives the protein CSVRDRGSYNEQFF.

The CDR3 DNA reads TGTGCCAGCAAGATCCACAGGGGAGCCTACGAGCAGTACTTC. Protein product: CASKIHRGAYEQYF. This chain joins TRBV6-5 and TRBJ2-7; 7 bases fit TRBD1. The J segment lost 2 bases and the V segment lost 7 bases, leaving 8 bases of the junction unmatched. Per the germline V gene, CDR1 is MNHEY and CDR2 is SVGAGI. The CDR3 contains 14 residues.

In this sample, this clonotype turned up many times. The chain has TRBV29-1 and TRBJ1-4, with D hard to call. The CDR3 consists of 14 residues. Trimming left V 5 bases short and J 4 bases short, with 14 bases between. The germline V gene encodes CDR1 SQVTM and CDR2 ANQGSEA. CDR3 nucleotides: TGCAGCGTTACCCCGGACGGATATAATGAAAAACTGTTTTTT. Translated, it gives CSVTPDGYNEKLFF.

This clonotype was counted many times. The genes are TRBV6-6 and TRBJ1-1; 7 nucleotides agree with TRBD1. The CDR3 is made up of 12 amino acids. The V segment lost 11 bases and the J segment 3 bases; nucleotides outside the gene matches: 6. Per the germline V gene, CDR1 is MNHNY and CDR2 is SVGAGI (reference sequence). The CDR3 sequence: CAGSRGDTEAFF. In DNA, the CDR3 is TGTGCCGGGTCCAGGGGGGACACTGAAGCTTTCTTT.

V gene TRBV28 combines with J gene TRBJ2-3; 9 bases match TRBD1. CDR3 length: 15 residues. Germline V gives CDR1 MDHEN, CDR2 SYDVKM. Trimming at V came to 3 bases and at J to 6 bases, leaving 7 bases not matched to a gene. The CDR3 nucleotides read TGTGCCAGCAGTTTGTCGGGACAGGGCTTTGATACGCAGTATTTT. This sequence encodes CASSLSGQGFDTQYF.

This clonotype was found many times. The V and J genes are TRBV11-3 and TRBJ1-1, with TRBD1 matching over 9 bases. Trimming cost V 5 bases and J 2 bases; bases outside gene matches: 12. This CDR3 is built from 17 residues. Germline CDR1 SGHNT, CDR2 YENEEA. The CDR3 DNA follows: TGTGCCAGCAGCAGAGGACAGGGGCTGCAGGAAAACACTGAAGCTTTCTTT. Encoded protein: CASSRGQGLQENTEAFF.

This clonotype was counted only a few times. The V call is TRBV4-1, the J call TRBJ2-5; D possibly corresponds to TRBD1 (6 bases). The CDR3 covers 14 residues. The germline V gene has CDR1 MGHRA and CDR2 YSYEKL. Trimming shortened V by 4 bases and J by 1 base, and 10 bases separated the two germline ends. CDR3 DNA sequence: TGCGCCAGCAGCCTTGTAGGGGGCCAAGAGACCCAGTACTTC. This gives the protein CASSLVGGQETQYF.

This clonotype came up many times. The gene calls are TRBV19 and TRBJ2-3, with D uncertain. Trimming pared 5 bases from V and 4 bases from J, leaving 16 bases between. The CDR3 runs 15 residues. Germline-derived CDR1 and CDR2 are LNHDA and SQIVND (reference sequence). The CDR3 protein is CASSPRPRGADTQYF. DNA of the CDR3: TGTGCCAGTAGTCCTCGCCCGAGAGGAGCAGATACGCAGTATTTT. Based on the CDR3 plus reference TRBV19 and TRBJ2-3, the full variable domain is DGGITQSPKYLFRKEGQNVTLSCEQNLNHDAMYWYRQDPGQGLRLIYYSQIVNDFQKGDIAEGYSVSREKKESFPLTVTSAQKNPTAFYLCASSPRPRGADTQYFGPGTRLTVL.

This clonotype occurred many times. The chain employs TRBV6-6 and TRBJ2-3, with D perhaps TRBD1 (6 bases). V lost 6 bases to trimming and J lost 4 bases, with 17 bases between them. Germline CDR1 MNHNY, CDR2 SVGAGI (reference sequence). There are 15 residues in the CDR3. CDR3 in DNA: TGTGCCAGCAGATTAACAGGGAAAGCCCCAGATACGCAGTATTTT. This encodes CASRLTGKAPDTQYF.

This clonotype was seen ten or more times. The J gene is TRBJ1-5, the V gene TRBV7-2; D not resolved. V lost 0 bases and J 7 bases, leaving 13 bases between the germline ends. This CDR3 region has 15 residues. CDR1 and CDR2 from the germline V gene are SGHTA and FQGNSA. The CDR3 protein is CASSLAINKQQPQHF. The DNA of the CDR3 is TGTGCCAGCAGCTTAGCTATCAACAAACAGCAGCCCCAGCATTTT.

A note on this clonotype: This likely comes from a read error, as the CDR3 has no conserved phenylalanine or tryptophan at its end. V gene TRBV3-1 combines with J gene TRBJ2-1; D possibly corresponds to TRBD2 (6 bases). V was pared by 3 bases and J by 9 bases, with 18 bases between. CDR3 length: 15 amino acids. Germline V lookup: CDR1 LGHDT, CDR2 YNNKEL (reference sequence). CDR3 in DNA: TGTGCCAGCAGCCACCCGGGACGGCGGGGAGGTGAGCAGTTCTAC. Translated, it gives CASSHPGRRGGEQFY.

This clonotype was detected a few times. The J gene is TRBJ2-1, the V gene TRBV20-1; D not resolved. CDR3 length equals 15 residues. CDR1 is DFQATT and CDR2 is SNEGSKA in the germline V gene (reference sequence). The V and J ends lost 5 bases and 1 base respectively, with 15 bases between them. The chain's CDR3 is CSARIYHISYNEQFF. CDR3 bases: TGCAGTGCTCGCATCTATCATATTTCCTACAATGAGCAGTTCTTC.

This chain uses TRBV2 with TRBJ1-4, with D possibly being TRBD1 (6 bases). V lost 6 bases and J 6 bases, leaving 17 bases between the germline ends. The CDR3 consists of 15 residues. The germline V gene encodes CDR1 SNHLY and CDR2 FYNNEI. CDR3 nucleotides: TGTGCCAGCAGGGACGGGACACCGCCTGATGAAAAACTGTTTTTT. Protein: CASRDGTPPDEKLFF.

This chain links TRBV5-1 with TRBJ2-2; TRBD1 aligns across 7 bases. CDR3 size: 15 residues. Per germline, CDR1 SGHRS and CDR2 YFSETQ. The junction had 3 bases not matched to a gene; V was cut back by 3 bases and J by 1 base. As DNA, the CDR3 is TGCGCCAGCAGCTACCGGACAGGGAACACCGGGGAGCTGTTTTTT. It encodes CASSYRTGNTGELFF.